The 4 T cell receptor beta chains below all came from one sample that was sequenced in a study of blood T cell repertoires in COVID-19 (TCRdb year 2020). Library preparation used the immunoSEQ multiplex PCR assay. The immuneACCESS repertoire file appears here via TCRdb, limited to in-frame rearrangements. These files lack a portion of the clones; in checked studies, under half of the deficit traces to unresolved V genes, and the cause of the others is not known. The sample includes nearly 200,000 clones, with just under 85% observed a single time. Of the sample, 6.9% falls within the top ten clones. The sequenced sample was peripheral blood. The receptors here all came from a human donor with acute or convalescent COVID-19. The donor label of this sample is uncertain.

The chain combines TRBV6-5 with TRBJ2-5, with D perhaps matching TRBD1 (6 bases). Germline V gene lookup returns CDR1 MNHEY and CDR2 SVGAGI. V lost 2 bases and J 7 bases, leaving 14 bases between the germline ends. The CDR3 sequence is 14 residues long. The CDR3 loop reads CASSYPGLGATQYF. The DNA of the CDR3 is TGTGCCAGCAGTTACCCCGGGCTGGGGGCGACCCAGTACTTC.

The gene calls are TRBV27 and TRBJ2-5; 8 bases map to TRBD1. CDR1 is MNHEY and CDR2 is SMNVEV in the germline V gene (reference sequence). The CDR3 is 14 amino acids. With V trimmed by 6 bases and J by 5 bases, 8 bases remained unmatched. CDR3 amino acids: CASRSSGGVETQYF. The DNA of the CDR3 is TGTGCCAGCAGAAGTTCAGGGGGCGTTGAGACCCAGTACTTC.

V gene TRBV19 combines with J gene TRBJ1-1; no clear D gene. CDR3 size: 13 residues. Germline values: CDR1 LNHDA, CDR2 SQIVND (reference sequence). Trimming shortened V by 3 bases and J by 0 bases, and 5 bases separated the two germline ends. The CDR3 region has the DNA TGTGCCAGTAGTATGGTAGTGAACACTGAAGCTTTCTTT. Its protein product is CASSMVVNTEAFF.

This clone was picked up one time. The CDR3 here is CASAGENYGYTF. Here the CDR3 DNA reads TGTGCCAGCGCCGGGGAAAACTATGGCTACACCTTC. V gene TRBV7-9 combines with J gene TRBJ1-2; the D is unclear. CDR1 is SEHNR, CDR2 FQNEAQ, per germline (reference sequence). The CDR3 is 12 residues long. Trimming removed 8 bases at V and 2 bases at J, with 9 bases between.